This T cell receptor beta chain was recorded in a study of cytomegalovirus exposure and HLA in healthy donors (dated by TCRdb to the late 2010s). In the study overall: An earlier analysis of some 620 of the donors reported approximately 280 Gb of sequence data and about 120 million unique TCR beta sequences obtained from about 170 million T cells. All discovery cohort repertoires had been generated using a single sequencing platform. The study aimed to test whether signatures of past pathogen exposure could be identified by cataloging public T cell receptors. The number of donors typed differed by locus, with 629-630 for A, B, C, DRB1 and DQB1, around 500 for DQA1, 606 for DPA1, and around 460 for DPB1. Roughly five DR-DQ haplotypes were handled as single units for association and clustering, since linkage in the cohort was strong. The later analysis used no new phenotypic data to find candidate immune exposures, relying instead on TCR beta sequences and their occurrence across donors. Across approximately 420 genotyped donors of the cohort, an average of about 240,000 unique TCR beta nucleotide sequences per donor were sequenced, and roughly 17% of those sequences were non-productive. The genetic ancestry cluster associated with self-reported Caucasian donors included about 84% of the 300 to 450 genotyped donors. Along with the roughly 670-subject first cohort, a separate validation cohort of over a hundred different subjects was used. Both class I and class II loci were covered by HLA typing, at four-digit resolution. Donor age, sex, ethnicity and CMV serostatus were collected together with the repertoire data. To decide whether each TCR beta V gene segment behaved as functional or pseudogenic, an earlier analysis of approximately 590 of the donors relied on high-throughput TCR beta sequencing. To study patterns of TCR occurrence, a later analysis re-analyzed previously published TCR beta repertoires from 500 to 850 donors and added high-resolution HLA genotyping. The study combined high-throughput TCR immunosequencing, statistical association of individual TCRs with disease status, and machine learning to predict cytomegalovirus infection status. The study profiled the T cell repertoires of 666 subjects by immunosequencing and related them to cytomegalovirus serostatus. A later genetic analysis used genome-wide SNP genotypes for about 55% of the 666 donors, treating that subset as a discovery cohort. Approximately 300 gigabases of sequencing data and approximately 91 million unique TCR sequences made up an early release that covered around 640 HLA-typed donors. Summary of the overall study and its limitations: The authors suggested that the approach could potentially be generalized to other disease states and immunological phenotypes. Sequencing depth was assumed to be roughly uniform across donors in the presence/absence analyses, though that assumption may not hold. A further reported finding was that TCR beta sequences accurately predicted the HLA-A and HLA-B alleles for most subjects in the first cohort. Only TCR beta chains were sequenced in this cohort, and the absence of alpha or paired-chain data limited detectable features. A cluster of highly shared sequence variants was judged likely to be a technical artifact of the sequencing pipeline. Most CMV-associated TCR beta chains appeared to be HLA-restricted in a later analysis, and the HLA associations seemed to be driven largely by CMV exposure. The study listed 150 to 200 TCR beta chains as associated with cytomegalovirus. Most TCR sequences were seen in very few donors, while some public TCRs were found in many individuals. According to a later analysis, TCR association rates differed among HLA loci, with DRB1 alleles showing the most associated TCRs and HLA-C alleles showing the fewest. According to a later genetic analysis, donors in an Asian-associated ancestry cluster had fewer N-insertions in productive TCRs than the approximately 690-donor mean. In a later genetic analysis, a missense DCLRE1C variant was associated with V-gene and J-gene trimming of TCR beta chains, and the association was replicated in an independent cohort. Immune exposure information for the cohort was limited to CMV serostatus. Because HLA typing was missing for some donors at each locus, association tests included only the typed subset. Specific HLA alleles were associated with more than 15,000 TCR beta sequences at a false discovery rate of 0.05 in a later analysis. Broadly in line with IMGT annotations, most TCR beta V segments showed up in productive rearrangements about 90% or about 30% of the time in an earlier analysis of approximately 600 of the donors. In a later analysis, several top co-occurrence clusters were reported to appear linked to parvovirus B19, influenza, CMV and Epstein-Barr virus. Linkage disequilibrium might explain the correlated functional status among segregating V segments, but an unknown experimental factor could not be ruled out. Assigning TCR associations to individual alleles was difficult when HLA alleles, especially DR and DQ, strongly co-occurred. Three of the identified cytomegalovirus-associated TCR beta chains were confirmed in vitro to be specific for cytomegalovirus antigens. The classifier was reported to diagnose cytomegalovirus status with high specificity and sensitivity in both the original cohort and the validation cohort. Compared with equally common non-associated chains, HLA-associated TCR beta chains in a later analysis were more clonally expanded and had lower generation probabilities. Seventeen rarely observed V segments, including chromosome 9 orphons, were excluded from the earlier analysis of some 590 of the donors because counts were too low. Because the 87-base-pair reads could not distinguish some IMGT-functional V segments, including TRBV6-2 and TRBV6-3, those segments were excluded.

Note on this clone: No antigen is known for it.

The cohort was made up of around 720 healthy bone marrow donors. Cohort members were all nominally healthy when sampled, although unrecorded immune exposures were likely present. The donor was CMV seropositive and belonged to the group of 250 to 300 seropositive cohort members. Each donor provided a peripheral blood sample, and peripheral blood mononuclear cells were used for TCR beta sequencing. Genomic DNA extraction from the blood cell samples was performed with the Qiagen DNeasy Blood Extraction Kit. CDR1 and CDR2 are read off the germline V gene as MGHRA and YSYEKL. The CDR3 starts with the cysteine, ends with the phenylalanine, and has 14 residues. Here the CDR3 DNA is all that survives: 42 bases in frame from base 1. V and J are truncated by 1 base and 2 bases respectively, leaving an intervening sequence of 7 bases. Library method: the immunoSEQ multiplex PCR assay. For the multiplex PCR, a mixture combining 60 forward primers for TCR Vbeta segments and 13 reverse primers for TCR Jbeta segments was used. The CDR3 region of rearranged TCR beta genes was amplified from genomic DNA by a multiplex PCR assay. The Illumina HiSeq System was used to sequence the amplified TCR beta libraries as 87-base-pair reads. The paper's data handling went like this. Across the 600 to 700 repertoires, a later analysis counted roughly 77 million unique TCR beta chains, about 10 million of which were shared by at least two donors. Raw reads were error-corrected and collapsed into unique sequences by a nearest-neighbor algorithm in which closely related sequences were merged to remove PCR and sequencing errors. Alignment of CDR3 sequences to IMGT reference sequences was used to assign V, D and J gene segments. For a sequence to be retained, a match of at least six nucleotides was required to both a V gene segment and a J gene segment. Rearrangements were classified as productive when the CDR3 lacked stop codons and remained in frame with V and J, and all other rearrangements were classified as non-productive. CDR3 was defined by IMGT convention, running from the second conserved V-encoded cysteine to the conserved J-encoded phenylalanine. In an earlier analysis of roughly 580 of the donors, sequences lacking an unambiguous match to a single V gene segment were excluded. In an earlier analysis of roughly 500 of the donors, V segments were called functional above 56.7% productive rearrangements and were called segregating when the between-donor standard deviation exceeded 5%. A statistical classification framework was built for diagnosing cytomegalovirus status from the catalog of TCR beta chain sequences. V and J gene assignment, in a later analysis, came from comparing TCR nucleotide sequences with IMGT/GENE-DB human TR gene sequences. The TCRdist pipeline was used in a later analysis to assign CDR3 sequences and most-parsimonious VDJ recombination scenarios. In a later analysis, every TCR beta chain was defined by the combination of its CDR3 amino acid sequence and its V-gene family, and reads without a unique V-gene family were dropped. In a later analysis, 450 to 600 highly shared, low-generation-probability nucleotide sequences were removed to address suspected cross-contamination and a sequencing artifact. For each public chain, a later analysis derived a clonal expansion index from normalized ranks of inferred template counts within each repertoire. Generation probabilities in a later analysis came from a VDJ recombination model fitted to out-of-frame rearrangements, and those results were checked against IGoR. A later analysis scored TCR-TCR, TCR-HLA and TCR-CMV co-occurrence with hypergeometric tests, applying a repertoire-size bias correction to TCR pairs. A later analysis estimated false discovery rates by permuting HLA or CMV assignments 20 times. In a later analysis, co-occurring TCRs were grouped using DBSCAN, with TCRdist sequence similarity added in when clustering inside HLA-allele-positive subsets. Repertoires with fewer than 30,000 or more than 120,000 public chains were left out of co-occurrence clustering, as were several repertoires with anomalous nucleotide sharing. TCRdb obtained this table from immuneACCESS and retained in-frame rearrangements with V and J assigned. These tables miss some clones; where compared with another copy, unresolved V genes account for less than half of the shortfall, and the remainder is unexplained. D and trimming were read from the DNA, whereas the V and J calls and clone size are those reported in that table. This specimen's table enumerates 65,000 to 80,000 clones. The ten largest clones capture around 7.2% of the sample.

This receptor was identified in a female donor in good health and CMV-seropositive. The rearranged segments are TRBV4-1 and TRBJ2-3, with a weak D call of TRBD2 (5 bases match). Sequenced sample: PBMCs. The CDR3 reads CASSQADFTDTQYF. The nucleotide sequence reads TGCGCCAGCAGCCAAGCGGACTTCACAGATACGCAGTATTTT.